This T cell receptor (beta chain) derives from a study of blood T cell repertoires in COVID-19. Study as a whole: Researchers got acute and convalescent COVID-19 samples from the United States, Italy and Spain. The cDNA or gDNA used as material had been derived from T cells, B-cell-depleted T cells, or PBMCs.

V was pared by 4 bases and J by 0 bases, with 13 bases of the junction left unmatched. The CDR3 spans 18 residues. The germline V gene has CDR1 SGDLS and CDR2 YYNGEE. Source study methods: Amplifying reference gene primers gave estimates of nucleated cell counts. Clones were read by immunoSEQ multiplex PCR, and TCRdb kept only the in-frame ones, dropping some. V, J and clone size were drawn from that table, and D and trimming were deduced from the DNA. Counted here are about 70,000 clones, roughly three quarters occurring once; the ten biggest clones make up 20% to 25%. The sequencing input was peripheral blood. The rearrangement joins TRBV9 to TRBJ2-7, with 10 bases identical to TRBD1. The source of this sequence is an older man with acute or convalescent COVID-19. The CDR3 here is CASSPRTGGTLSSYEQYF. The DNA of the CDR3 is TGTGCCAGCAGCCCGCGGACAGGGGGAACTCTCAGCTCCTACGAGCAGTACTTC.